This entry lists 4 T cell receptor beta chains sequenced from one sample in a study of T-cell reconstitution after alpha-beta-depleted transplantation in children. General observations from the study: Alpha-beta T cells about two months after transplant reportedly derived from several hundred expanded graft clones.

The antigens these receptors bind are not known. It was with unique molecular identifiers that the TCRbeta library was prepared. Each CDR3 protein is one row after TCRdb ran MiXCR on the PCR reads. The table shows tens of thousands of distinct CDR3 sequences, with 6.4% occurring only once. The sequenced sample was peripheral blood, obtained 60 days after TCRalphabeta/CD19-depleted stem cell transplant. Receptor source: a child younger than two who had a stem cell transplant for acute myeloid leukemia, so the T cells may come from the graft donor.

This clonotype was seen ten or more times. The rearrangement uses TRBV5-6 and TRBJ2-5; no reliable D call. Per germline, CDR1 SGHDT and CDR2 YYEEEE. The V end was cut by 0 bases, the J end by 3 bases, with 15 bases between. The CDR3 sequence is 16 residues long. The CDR3 here is CASSLATSWSEETQYF. CDR3 sequence (DNA): TGTGCCAGCAGCTTGGCGACGTCATGGTCGGAAGAGACCCAGTACTTC.

This clonotype showed up many times. The chain couples TRBV15 to TRBJ1-4; perhaps TRBD1 as D (5 bases). This CDR3 is built from 14 residues. The germline CDR1 and CDR2 sequences are LNHNV and YYDKDF (reference sequence). V lost 6 bases and J lost 7, with 15 bases in between. Written as DNA, the CDR3 is TGTGCCACCAGATCCCCGGGACTCTCTGAAAAACTGTTTTTT. This encodes CATRSPGLSEKLFF.

V and J are TRBV4-3 and TRBJ2-5; 9 positions agree with TRBD1. The CDR3 is 18 residues long. V was pared by 1 base and J by 6 bases, with 15 bases of the junction left unmatched. The germline V gene encodes CDR1 LGHNA and CDR2 YSLEER. CDR3 in DNA: TGCGCCAGCAGCCAAGGCACAGGGGGCGGCGGACCCACCCAGACCCAGTACTTC. Its translation is CASSQGTGGGGPTQTQYF.

In its sample, this clonotype was seen many times. The V call is TRBV4-2, the J call TRBJ1-5; D is possibly TRBD1 (5 bases). The V and J ends lost 3 bases and 4 bases respectively, with 13 bases between them. CDR3 length: 15 residues. Germline-derived CDR1 and CDR2 are LGHNA and YNFKEQ. CDR3 DNA sequence: TGTGCCAGCAGCCATCTTGACAGATCGAATCAGCCCCAGCATTTT. Residues: CASSHLDRSNQPQHF.